This TCR beta chain was retrieved from a study of blood T cell repertoires in COVID-19. Study details: Spain, Italy and the United States supplied samples that represented acute and convalescent COVID-19. T cells, B-cell-depleted T cells, or PBMCs provided the cDNA or gDNA that served as material.

In the authors' methods: Researchers report that nucleated cell counts were estimated from reference gene primer amplification. Repertoires were generated with immunoSEQ multiplex PCR, while TCRdb's copy carries only in-frame clones and drops some. The V and J calls and the clone size are those of that table, but D and trimming were determined from the DNA. The repertoire includes over 45,000 clones, roughly 90% of them detected once, and roughly an eighth sits in the top ten. Looked up from germline, CDR1 is SGHNT and CDR2 is YENEEA. This CDR3 comprises 16 residues. V was shortened by 1 base and J by 4 bases, with 14 bases between the two germline ends.

The sequence derives from a woman aged 55-75 years with active COVID-19. The sample was peripheral blood. The V gene is TRBV11-3, the J gene TRBJ2-1, with D possibly being TRBD2 (6 bases). CDR3 DNA sequence: TGTGCCAGCAGCTTAGGGGGAGCGGGCCTATACAATGAGCAGTTCTTC. This codes for CASSLGGAGLYNEQFF.